Listed here are 23 T cell receptor beta chains from one sample, sequenced in a study of T cell responses to AZD1222 COVID-19 vaccine (dated by TCRdb to about 2021). The intended sense of this specimen's time point label: baseline before first vaccination. Library preparation employed the immunoSEQ multiplex PCR assay. The table comes from immuneACCESS by way of TCRdb, which keeps in-frame sequences with V and J called. Part of the clones is missing from these tables; in studies checked, under half for an unresolved V gene and the rest for unknown reasons. Across this sample there are approximately 92,000 clones, with about 89% seen only once. The ten largest clones represent around 8% of the sample. The sequencing used peripheral blood, collected on day 0 of AZD1222 vaccination. The receptors derive from an adult in good health.

The V call is TRBV29-1, the J call TRBJ2-2; D is possibly TRBD1 (6 bases). This CDR3 spans 16 amino acids. V was trimmed by 3 bases and J by 0 bases, leaving 14 bases between them. The germline V gene has CDR1 SQVTM and CDR2 ANQGSEA. The DNA for the CDR3 is TGCAGCGTTGATGCGTTTGGGGGCGCGAACACCGGGGAGCTGTTTTTT. Amino acid sequence: CSVDAFGGANTGELFF.

This clone has a single count. The CDR3 region has the DNA TGTGCCATCAACGACAGGGACGGCACTGAAGCTTTCTTT. Its protein product is CAINDRDGTEAFF. The gene calls are TRBV10-3 and TRBJ1-1; 7 bases fit TRBD1. CDR1 and CDR2 from the germline V gene are ENHRY and SYGVKD. The V gene end was trimmed by 7 bases and the J gene end by 4 bases; junction bases not matched to a gene: 6. This CDR3 has 13 amino acids.

The gene calls are TRBV2 and TRBJ2-1; 9 nucleotides match TRBD2. The CDR3 is 13 amino acids. V trimming: 8 bases; J trimming: 6 bases; junction bases outside the gene matches: 5. CDR1 is SNHLY and CDR2 is FYNNEI in the germline V gene. Here the CDR3 DNA reads TGTGCCAGCCTAGCGGGGTGGGGCAATGAGCAGTTCTTC. Protein sequence: CASLAGWGNEQFF.

V and J are TRBV29-1 and TRBJ2-1; D may be TRBD1 (6 bases). V lost 2 bases to trimming and J lost 0 bases, with 14 bases between them. The CDR3 spans 16 residues. Looked up from germline, CDR1 is SQVTM and CDR2 is ANQGSEA. The CDR3 DNA reads as TGCAGCGTTGAAAACCCAGACAGGAGCTCCTACAATGAGCAGTTCTTC. It translates to CSVENPDRSSYNEQFF.

The gene calls are TRBV11-1 and TRBJ2-3; D is uncertain. The CDR3 sequence is 14 residues long. Germline-derived CDR1 and CDR2 are SGHAT and FQDESV (reference sequence). V was pared by 4 bases and J by 3 bases, with 11 bases between. CDR3 in amino acids: CASSSGVVTDTQYF. CDR3 nucleotide sequence: TGTGCCAGCAGCTCTGGGGTGGTTACAGATACGCAGTATTTT.

This clone was seen a single time. This rearrangement joins TRBV3-1 (or the pseudogene TRBV3-2) to TRBJ1-5, with TRBD1 matching over 7 bases. Germline values: CDR1 LGHDT, CDR2 YNNKEL (reference sequence). The CDR3 is made up of 14 amino acids. Trimming at V came to 3 bases and at J to 6 bases, leaving 5 bases not matched to a gene. The CDR3: CASSQGQISQPQHF. CDR3 nucleotide sequence: TGTGCCAGCAGCCAGGGACAGATAAGTCAGCCCCAGCATTTT.

The J gene is TRBJ2-3, the V gene TRBV29-1; D is unresolved. Germline assignment: CDR1 SQVTM and CDR2 ANQGSEA. Deletions cut 4 bases from V and 0 bases from J, with 11 bases between. This CDR3 is 14 amino acids long. The CDR3 bases are TGCAGCGTTGGAGTGCGGACCAGCACAGATACGCAGTATTTT. This gives the protein CSVGVRTSTDTQYF.

This chain links TRBV14 with TRBJ1-2, with TRBD1 matching over 8 bases. CDR1 and CDR2 (germline): SGHDN, FVKESK. Unmatched junction bases numbered 6, after V lost 4 bases and J lost 8 bases. The CDR3 is made up of 13 amino acids. Here the CDR3 DNA reads TGTGCCAGCAGCCCGCAGGACAGGGCAGGCTACACCTTC. Amino acid sequence: CASSPQDRAGYTF.

The sample holds one count of this clone. The CDR3 loop reads CASSFYRGRYTDTQYF. The DNA for the CDR3 is TGTGCCAGCAGCTTTTATCGGGGGCGATACACAGATACGCAGTATTTT. This chain links TRBV12-1 with TRBJ2-3. TRBV12-1 is annotated as a pseudogene. The CDR3 loop spans 16 amino acids.

The chain combines TRBV7-3 with TRBJ2-2; D gene unclear. Trimming removed 5 bases from V and 3 bases from J, with 7 bases in between. The CDR3 runs to 13 residues. CDR1 is SGHTA, CDR2 FQGTGA, per germline. The CDR3 here is CASSPDYTGELFF. CDR3 DNA: TGTGCCAGCAGCCCCGACTACACCGGGGAGCTGTTTTTT. The whole variable domain, filled in from reference TRBV7-3 and TRBJ2-2, reads GAGVSQTPSNKVTEKGKYVELRCDPISGHTALYWYRQSLGQGPEFLIYFQGTGAADDSGLPNDRFFAVRPEGSVSTLKIQRTERGDSAVYLCASSPDYTGELFFGEGSRLTVL.

This sequence joins TRBV10-3 and TRBJ1-3; no firm D call. The CDR3 is 16 residues long. CDR1 ENHRY and CDR2 SYGVKD come from the germline V gene. V dropped 10 bases and J dropped 0 bases, with 19 bases sitting between them. CDR3 protein: CATRRGSTSSGNTIYF. DNA of the CDR3: TGTGCCACTCGACGTGGGAGTACTTCCTCTGGAAACACCATATATTTT.

This chain links TRBV3-1 (or the pseudogene TRBV3-2) with TRBJ2-3; 9 positions match TRBD2. This CDR3 contains 16 residues. The V segment lost 0 bases and the J segment 0 bases; nucleotides outside the gene matches: 1. Germline values: CDR1 LGHDT, CDR2 YNNKEL (reference sequence). CDR3 region: CASSQDTSGSTDTQYF. In nucleotides, the CDR3 is TGTGCCAGCAGCCAAGACACTAGCGGGAGCACAGATACGCAGTATTTT.

CDR3 in amino acids: CASSLGDRANTEAFF. CDR3 nucleotide sequence: TGCGCCAGCAGCCTAGGGGACAGGGCGAACACTGAAGCTTTCTTT. The chain links TRBV4-1 to TRBJ1-1; 9 bases are a match to TRBD1. V trimming: 4 bases; J trimming: 1 base; junction bases outside the gene matches: 4. Per germline, CDR1 MGHRA and CDR2 YSYEKL. The CDR3 contains 15 residues.

This sequence joins TRBV5-1 and TRBJ2-7; the D gene is possibly TRBD1 (5 bases). The CDR3 sequence is 12 residues long. Deletions cut 2 bases from V and 6 bases from J, with 9 bases between. CDR1 SGHRS and CDR2 YFSETQ come from the germline V gene. The CDR3 nucleotides are TGCGCCAGCAGCTTCCAGGGAATCGAGCAGTACTTC. This encodes CASSFQGIEQYF.

For this clone: This same CDR3 is encoded by further DNA sequences in the sample. V and J are TRBV5-4 and TRBJ2-5; 12 bases match TRBD2. Germline loops: CDR1 SGHNT, CDR2 YYREEE (reference sequence). V lost 4 bases and J lost 2; bases outside the gene matches: 6. The CDR3 has 16 amino acids. The CDR3 nucleotides are TGTGCCAGCAGCCTCGGGACTAGCGGGTTACAAGAGACCCAGTACTTC. This sequence encodes CASSLGTSGLQETQYF.

The chain carries TRBV11-1 and TRBJ1-1, with a weak D call TRBD1 (6 bases). Trimming pared 5 bases from V and 5 bases from J, leaving 18 bases between. The CDR3 is made up of 15 amino acids. Germline CDR1 SGHAT, CDR2 FQDESV (reference sequence). The CDR3 is CASSPYTGRRTEAFF. The CDR3 nucleotides read TGTGCCAGCAGCCCCTACACAGGGAGGAGAACTGAAGCTTTCTTT.

This clone was seen more than once but under ten times. V usage is TRBV9 and J usage is TRBJ2-2; 7 bases match TRBD1. Trimming at V came to 0 bases and at J to 7 bases, leaving 6 bases not matched to a gene. CDR1 is SGDLS and CDR2 is YYNGEE in the germline V gene. The CDR3 spans 15 residues. DNA for the CDR3: TGTGCCAGCAGCGTAGGAGGGGGCGCCGACGGGGAGCTGTTTTTT. This sequence encodes CASSVGGGADGELFF.

This chain uses TRBV19 with TRBJ1-1, with a weak D call TRBD1 (5 bases). CDR1 LNHDA and CDR2 SQIVND come from the germline V gene (reference sequence). This CDR3 contains 13 residues. V lost 3 bases and J 5 bases, leaving 10 bases between the germline ends. CDR3 coding DNA: TGTGCCAGTAGTATCCCCAGGGAGACTGAAGCTTTCTTT. Protein: CASSIPRETEAFF.

The V and J genes are TRBV7-3 and TRBJ1-2, with 9 bases lining up with TRBD1. This CDR3 region has 14 residues. J was trimmed by 4 bases and V by 5 bases; bases with no gene match: 5. Germline V gene sequence: CDR1 SGHTA, CDR2 FQGTGA. DNA of the CDR3: TGTGCCAGCAGCAGGACAGGGGATGGCTATGGCTACACCTTC. Amino acids: CASSRTGDGYGYTF.

The rearrangement links TRBV5-6 to TRBJ2-3, with TRBD2 identical over 9 bases. Unmatched junction bases numbered 10, after V lost 4 bases and J lost 7 bases. The CDR3 consists of 15 residues. Germline loops: CDR1 SGHDT, CDR2 YYEEEE. The CDR3 region is CASSPQTSGGNTQYF. DNA for the CDR3: TGTGCCAGCAGCCCACAGACCAGCGGGGGGAATACGCAGTATTTT.

This rearrangement joins TRBV5-6 to TRBJ1-6, with D tentatively TRBD1 (5 bases). Germline lookup yields CDR1 SGHDT and CDR2 YYEEEE. Trimming took 0 bases from V and 0 from J, leaving 10 bases between them. CDR3 size: 17 residues. The CDR3 loop is CASSLGRGRSYNSPLHF. The CDR3 DNA follows: TGTGCCAGCAGCTTGGGTAGGGGACGCTCCTATAATTCACCCCTCCACTTT.

The count of this clone is one. The CDR3 nucleotides read TGTGCCAGCAGCGGCTCTGGGACGCAGTATTTT. Its protein is CASSGSGTQYF. The V and J genes are TRBV5-4 and TRBJ2-3, with D hard to call. CDR1 and CDR2 from the germline V gene are SGHNT and YYREEE (reference sequence). Trimming cost V 4 bases and J 9 bases, with 9 bases left between them. This CDR3 contains 11 residues.

V usage is TRBV7-9 and J usage is TRBJ1-4, with no clear D. The CDR3 totals 14 residues. Looked up from germline, CDR1 is SEHNR and CDR2 is FQNEAQ (reference sequence). The ends were cut back, 3 bases at V and 4 bases at J, with 9 bases in the middle. CDR3 nucleotides: TGTGCCAGCAGCTTGTTGACAAGTAATGAAAAACTGTTTTTT. Translating gives CASSLLTSNEKLFF. The full variable domain, completed using reference TRBV7-9 and TRBJ1-4, is DTGVSQNPRHKITKRGQNVTFRCDPISEHNRLYWYRQTLGQGPEFLTYFQNEAQLEKSRLLSDRFSAERPKGSFSTLEIQRTEQGDSAMYLCASSLLTSNEKLFFGSGTQLSVL.